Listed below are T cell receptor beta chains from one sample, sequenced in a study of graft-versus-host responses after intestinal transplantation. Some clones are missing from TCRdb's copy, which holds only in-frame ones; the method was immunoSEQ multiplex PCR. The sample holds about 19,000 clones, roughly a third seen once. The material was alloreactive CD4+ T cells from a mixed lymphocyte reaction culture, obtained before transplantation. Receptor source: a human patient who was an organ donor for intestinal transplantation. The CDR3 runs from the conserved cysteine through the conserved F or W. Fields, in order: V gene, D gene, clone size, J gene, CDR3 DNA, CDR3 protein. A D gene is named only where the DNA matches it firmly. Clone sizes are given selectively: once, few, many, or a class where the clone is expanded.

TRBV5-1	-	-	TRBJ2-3	TGCGCCAGCCGCCGCGTTTCTAGCACAGATACGCAGTATTTT	CASRRVSSTDTQYF
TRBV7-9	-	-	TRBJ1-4	TGTGCCAGCAGCTTGGGGCAGGGTGGGCATGAAAAACTGTTTTTT	CASSLGQGGHEKLFF
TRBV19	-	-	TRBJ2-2	TGTGCCAGTAGTATCGTTACTAGCCCCGGGGAGCTGTTTTTT	CASSIVTSPGELFF
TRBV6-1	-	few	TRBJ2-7	TGTGCCAGCAATGGGGGATCCTACGAGCAGTACTTC	CASNGGSYEQYF
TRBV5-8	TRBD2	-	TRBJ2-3	TGTGCCAGCAGCCGGCGGGGGGGCGCAGATACGCAGTATTTT	CASSRRGGADTQYF
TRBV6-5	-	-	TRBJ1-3	TGTGCCATCACGGACGGCATCTCTGGAAACACCATATATTTT	CAITDGISGNTIYF
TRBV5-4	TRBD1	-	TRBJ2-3	TGTGCCAGCAGCTTACAGGGGAAGGATACGCAGTATTTT	CASSLQGKDTQYF
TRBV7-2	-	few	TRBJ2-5	TGTGCCAGCAGCTCCCTAGAATGGGAGACCCAGTACTTC	CASSSLEWETQYF
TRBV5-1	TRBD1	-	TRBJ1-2	TGCGCCAGCAGCTTGGACAGGGGGTCAATCTATGGCTACACCTTC	CASSLDRGSIYGYTF
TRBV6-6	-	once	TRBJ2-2	TGTGCCAGCAGTTACTCGTCGTCCGGGGGCGGGGAGCTGTTTTTT	CASSYSSSGGGELFF
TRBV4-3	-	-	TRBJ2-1	TGCGCCAGCAGCCCAAATCCGACTAGTGGTGAGCAGTTCTTC	CASSPNPTSGEQFF
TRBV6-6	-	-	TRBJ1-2	TGTGCCAGCGGGACCCAATATGGCTACACCTTC	CASGTQYGYTF
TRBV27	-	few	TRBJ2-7	TGTGCCAGCAGTTTAGGGGGGCGGATTTACGAGCAGTACTTC	CASSLGGRIYEQYF
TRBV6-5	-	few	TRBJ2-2	TGTGCCAGCAGTTACTTGGGCGGGGAGCTGTTTTTT	CASSYLGGELFF
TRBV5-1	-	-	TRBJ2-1	TGCGCCAGCAGCCTAGAATTTCTTAGGGCTGAGCAGTTCTTC	CASSLEFLRAEQFF
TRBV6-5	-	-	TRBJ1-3	TGTGCCAGCAGTGAGGCAGGGGCTGGAAACACCATATATTTT	CASSEAGAGNTIYF
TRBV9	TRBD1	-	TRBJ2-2	TGTGCCAGCAGACGGACAGGGAATTCTGGGGAGCTGTTTTTT	CASRRTGNSGELFF
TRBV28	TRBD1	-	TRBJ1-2	TGTGCCAGCAGTACCCGCGACAGGGCCAACTATGGCTACACCTTC	CASSTRDRANYGYTF
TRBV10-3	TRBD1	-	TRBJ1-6	TGTGCCATCAGTGAGGTCAGGGGGACCGTCCTGAATAATTCACCCCTCCACTTT	CAISEVRGTVLNNSPLHF
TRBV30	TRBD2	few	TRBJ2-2	TGTGCCTGGGAAAAGGGACTAGCGGTAACCGGGGAGCTGTTTTTT	CAWEKGLAVTGELFF
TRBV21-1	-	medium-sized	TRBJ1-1	TGTGCCAGCAGCATTTACAGGGGGCTCAAAAACACTGAAGCTTTCTTT	CASSIYRGLKNTEAFF
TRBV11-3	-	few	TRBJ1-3	TGTGCCAGCAGCTTATCCGGAAACACCATATATTTT	CASSLSGNTIYF
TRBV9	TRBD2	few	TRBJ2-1	TGTGCCAGCAGCGTACTCCCGGGACTAGCGGGAGGCAATGAGCAGTTCTTC	CASSVLPGLAGGNEQFF